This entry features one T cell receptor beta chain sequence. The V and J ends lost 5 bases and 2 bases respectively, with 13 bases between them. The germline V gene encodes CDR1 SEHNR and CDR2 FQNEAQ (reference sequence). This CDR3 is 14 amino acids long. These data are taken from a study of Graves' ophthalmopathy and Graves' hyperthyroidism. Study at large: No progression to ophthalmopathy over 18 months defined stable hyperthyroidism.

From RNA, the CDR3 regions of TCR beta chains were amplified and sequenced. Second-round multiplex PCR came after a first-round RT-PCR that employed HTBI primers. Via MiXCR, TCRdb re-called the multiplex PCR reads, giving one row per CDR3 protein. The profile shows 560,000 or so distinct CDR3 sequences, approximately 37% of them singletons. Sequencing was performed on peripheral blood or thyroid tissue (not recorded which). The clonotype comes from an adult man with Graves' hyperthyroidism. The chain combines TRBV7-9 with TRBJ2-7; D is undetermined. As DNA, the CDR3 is TGTGCCAGCAGCGTTACGGTCAGTACCTACGAGCAGTACTTC. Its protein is CASSVTVSTYEQYF.